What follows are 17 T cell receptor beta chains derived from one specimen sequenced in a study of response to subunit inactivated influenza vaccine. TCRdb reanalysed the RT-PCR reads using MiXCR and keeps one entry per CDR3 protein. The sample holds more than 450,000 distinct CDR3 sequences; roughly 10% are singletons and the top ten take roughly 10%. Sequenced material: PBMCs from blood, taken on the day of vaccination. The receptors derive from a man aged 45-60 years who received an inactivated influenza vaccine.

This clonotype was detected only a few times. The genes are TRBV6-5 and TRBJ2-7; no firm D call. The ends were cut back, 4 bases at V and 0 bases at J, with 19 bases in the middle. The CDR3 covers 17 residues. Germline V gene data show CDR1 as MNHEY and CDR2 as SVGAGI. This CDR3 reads CASSFSPSAVSSYEQYF. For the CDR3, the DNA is TGTGCCAGCAGTTTCTCCCCTTCCGCGGTGAGCTCCTACGAGCAGTACTTC.

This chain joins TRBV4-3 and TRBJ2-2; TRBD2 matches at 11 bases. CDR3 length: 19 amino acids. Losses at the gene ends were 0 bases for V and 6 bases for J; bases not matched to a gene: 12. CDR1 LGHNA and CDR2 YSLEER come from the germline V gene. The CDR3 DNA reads TGCGCCAGCAGCCAAGACCTCCTAGCGGGGGGCCCTAGGTCCGGGGAGCTGTTTTTT. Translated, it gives CASSQDLLAGGPRSGELFF.

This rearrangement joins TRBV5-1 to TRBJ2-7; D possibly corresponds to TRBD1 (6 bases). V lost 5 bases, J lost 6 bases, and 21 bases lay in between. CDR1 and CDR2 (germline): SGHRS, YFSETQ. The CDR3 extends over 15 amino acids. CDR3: CASSIPGAGAVEQYF. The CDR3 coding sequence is TGCGCCAGCAGTATCCCCGGGGCAGGGGCCGTCGAGCAGTACTTC.

The CDR3 loop is CASSRTGGSGTEAFF. In DNA, the CDR3 is TGTGCCAGCAGTCGAACAGGGGGATCGGGGACTGAAGCTTTCTTT. The chain joins TRBV12-3 or TRBV12-4 to TRBJ1-1; TRBD1 matches 8 bases. This CDR3 region has 15 residues. V lost 5 bases, J lost 5 bases, and 10 bases stayed unmatched.

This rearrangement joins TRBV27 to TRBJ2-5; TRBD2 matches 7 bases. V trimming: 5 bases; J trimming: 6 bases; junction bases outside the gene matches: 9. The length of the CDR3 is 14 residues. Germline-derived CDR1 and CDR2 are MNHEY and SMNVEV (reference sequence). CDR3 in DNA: TGTGCCAGCAGTCCCCTTGGGGGGGTAAAGACCCAGTACTTC. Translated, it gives CASSPLGGVKTQYF.

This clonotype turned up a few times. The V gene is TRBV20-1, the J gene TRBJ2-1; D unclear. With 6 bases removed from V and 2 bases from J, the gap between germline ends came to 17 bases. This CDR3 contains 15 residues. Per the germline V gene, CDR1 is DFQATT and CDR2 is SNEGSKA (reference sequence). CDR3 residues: CSAPNPAATYNEQFF. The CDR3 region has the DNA TGCAGTGCCCCAAACCCGGCGGCGACCTACAATGAGCAGTTCTTC.

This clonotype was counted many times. The CDR3: CASSFSPTASNEKLFF. CDR3 DNA: TGTGCCAGCAGCTTCTCCCCGACAGCTTCTAATGAAAAACTGTTTTTT. The rearrangement uses TRBV5-6 and TRBJ1-4, with a possible D match to TRBD1 (5 bases). CDR1 SGHDT and CDR2 YYEEEE come from the germline V gene. Trimming pared 2 bases from V and 3 bases from J, leaving 14 bases between. This CDR3 comprises 16 residues.

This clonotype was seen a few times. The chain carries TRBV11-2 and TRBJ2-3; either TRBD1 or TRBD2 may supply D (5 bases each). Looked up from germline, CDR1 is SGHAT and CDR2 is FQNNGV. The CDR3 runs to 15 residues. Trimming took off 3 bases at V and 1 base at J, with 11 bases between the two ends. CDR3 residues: CASSFGASGTDTQYF. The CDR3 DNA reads TGTGCCAGCAGCTTCGGGGCATCGGGCACAGATACGCAGTATTTT.

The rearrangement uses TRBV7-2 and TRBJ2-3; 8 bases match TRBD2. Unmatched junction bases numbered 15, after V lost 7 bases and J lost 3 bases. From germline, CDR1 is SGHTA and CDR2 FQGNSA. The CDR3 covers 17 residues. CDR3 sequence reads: CASTPLSRSGSTDTQYF. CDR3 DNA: TGTGCCAGCACCCCTCTGTCAAGGAGCGGGAGTACAGATACGCAGTATTTT.

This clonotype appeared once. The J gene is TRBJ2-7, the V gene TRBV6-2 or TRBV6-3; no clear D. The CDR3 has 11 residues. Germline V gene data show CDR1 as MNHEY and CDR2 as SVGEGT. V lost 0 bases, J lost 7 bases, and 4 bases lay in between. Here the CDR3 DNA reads TGTGCCAGCAGTTACTCGGAGGAGCAGTACTTC. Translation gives CASSYSEEQYF.

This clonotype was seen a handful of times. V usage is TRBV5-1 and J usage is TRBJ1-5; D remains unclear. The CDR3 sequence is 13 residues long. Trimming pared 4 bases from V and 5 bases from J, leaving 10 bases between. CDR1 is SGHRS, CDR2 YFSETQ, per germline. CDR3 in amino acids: CASSTVPDQPQHF. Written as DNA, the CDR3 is TGCGCCAGCAGCACGGTACCAGATCAGCCCCAGCATTTT.

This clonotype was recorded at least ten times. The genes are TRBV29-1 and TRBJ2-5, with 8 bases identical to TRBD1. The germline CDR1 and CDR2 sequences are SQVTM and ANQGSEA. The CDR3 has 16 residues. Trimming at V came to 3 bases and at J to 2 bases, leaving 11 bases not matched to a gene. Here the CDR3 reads CSVDRSDRVLQETQYF. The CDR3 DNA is TGCAGCGTTGACCGTTCGGACAGGGTGTTGCAAGAGACCCAGTACTTC. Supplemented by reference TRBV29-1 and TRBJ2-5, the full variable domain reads SAVISQKPSRDICQRGTSLTIQCQVDSQVTMMFWYRQQPGQSLTLIATANQGSEATYESGFVIDKFPISRPNLTFSTLTVSNMSPEDSSIYLCSVDRSDRVLQETQYFGPGTRLLVL.

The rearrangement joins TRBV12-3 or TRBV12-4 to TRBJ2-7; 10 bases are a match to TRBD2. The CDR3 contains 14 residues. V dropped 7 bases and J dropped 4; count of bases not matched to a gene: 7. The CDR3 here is CASKGLAENYEQYF. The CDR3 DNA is TGTGCCAGCAAAGGACTAGCGGAGAATTACGAGCAGTACTTC.

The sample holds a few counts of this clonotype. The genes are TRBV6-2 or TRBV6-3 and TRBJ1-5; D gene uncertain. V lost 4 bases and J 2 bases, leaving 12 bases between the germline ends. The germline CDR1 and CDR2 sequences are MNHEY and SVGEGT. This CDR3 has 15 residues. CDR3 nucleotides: TGTGCCAGCAGTTGGGCAACGACGGGCAATCAGCCCCAGCATTTT. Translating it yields CASSWATTGNQPQHF.

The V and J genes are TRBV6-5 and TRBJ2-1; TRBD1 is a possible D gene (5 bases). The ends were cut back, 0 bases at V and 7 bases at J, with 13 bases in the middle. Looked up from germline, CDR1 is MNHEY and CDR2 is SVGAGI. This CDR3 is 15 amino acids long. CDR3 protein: CASSYSWQDTNEQFF. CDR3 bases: TGTGCCAGCAGTTACTCTTGGCAGGACACTAATGAGCAGTTCTTC.

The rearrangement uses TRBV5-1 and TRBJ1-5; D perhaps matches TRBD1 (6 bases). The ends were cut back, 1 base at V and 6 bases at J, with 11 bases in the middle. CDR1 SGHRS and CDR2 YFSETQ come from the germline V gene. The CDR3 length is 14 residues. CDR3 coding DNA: TGCGCCAGCAGCTTGACGGGGGCCGGTCAGCCCCAGCATTTT. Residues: CASSLTGAGQPQHF.

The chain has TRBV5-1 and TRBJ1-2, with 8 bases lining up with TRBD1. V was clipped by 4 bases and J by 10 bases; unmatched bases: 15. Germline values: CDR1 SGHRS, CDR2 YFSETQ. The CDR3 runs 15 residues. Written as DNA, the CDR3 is TGCGCCAGCAGCGCGATGGACAGGGCGCCAACTGTCTACACCTTC. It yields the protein CASSAMDRAPTVYTF. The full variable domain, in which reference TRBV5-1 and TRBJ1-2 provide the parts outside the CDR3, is KAGVTQTPRYLIKTRGQQVTLSCSPISGHRSVSWYQQTPGQGLQFLFEYFSETQRNKGNFPGRFSGRQFSNSRSEMNVSTLELGDSALYLCASSAMDRAPTVYTFGSGTRLTVV.